This T cell receptor beta chain was obtained from a study of shared clonotypes between healthy human individuals. Across the study: Used for every donor were three CD4 naive, three CD4 memory, two CD8 naive and one CD8 memory plate.

CD45RO-negative, CCR7-positively selected cells formed the naive CD8 fraction, excluding terminally differentiated effector memory CD45RA+ cells. CDR3 size: 11 residues. V was pared by 4 bases and J by 7 bases, with 8 bases between. The germline gives CDR1 SGHTS, CDR2 YDEGEE. The repertoire was sequenced with immunoSEQ multiplex PCR; TCRdb's copy has only in-frame clones and lacks some. The sample has about 2.2 million clones; approximately 94% are singletons. The chain uses TRBV5-8 and TRBJ1-1; D is unclear. The receptor was isolated from a young man in good health. Some clones in this sample may be carry-over from other donors' samples. Sequenced sample: naive CD8+ T cells from PBMCs. CDR3 sequence: CASSPRIEAFF. CDR3 coding DNA: TGTGCCAGCAGCCCGAGGATTGAAGCTTTCTTT.